The clone carrying this T cell receptor beta chain was seen a handful of times. Its antigen is not identified. Primers for the PCR totalled 60 Vbeta and 13 Jbeta. Clones were read by immunoSEQ multiplex PCR, and TCRdb kept only the in-frame ones, dropping some. The table lists 150,000 to 200,000 clones, about 75% of them singletons, with roughly 7.4% in the top ten. These data originate in a study of cytomegalovirus exposure and HLA in healthy donors. Study-level results: Upon later analysis, HLA-associated TCR beta chains proved more clonally expanded than other, equally common chains.

This CDR3 has 17 residues. The V gene's germline CDR1 is SEHNR and CDR2 FQNEAQ (reference sequence). The V segment lost 5 bases and the J segment 0 bases; nucleotides outside the gene matches: 4. The TCR originated in a male donor in good health and CMV-seropositive. V is TRBV7-9 and J is TRBJ2-2; 12 bases align to TRBD2. Sequencing input: PBMCs. This CDR3 reads CASSMTSGGPNTGELFF. The CDR3 DNA follows: TGTGCCAGCAGCATGACTAGCGGGGGACCGAACACCGGGGAGCTGTTTTTT.